This record covers a single TCR beta chain. The assay was immunoSEQ multiplex PCR, and TCRdb's table has in-frame clones only and misses some. The table lists roughly 550,000 clones, about four fifths of them singletons. This specimen comes from a study of shared T cell receptors in the human thymus. CDR1 is SQVTM, CDR2 ANQGSEA, per germline. The V and J ends lost 4 bases and 7 bases respectively, with 7 bases between them. There are 11 residues in the CDR3. This sample was also put to use in a study of human thymus T cells.

The V and J genes are TRBV29-1 and TRBJ1-4; D may be TRBD1 (6 bases). Source material: thymocytes. The receptor's source is a boy less than two years old with a congenital heart defect. The CDR3 spells CSVARGEKLFF. As DNA, the CDR3 is TGCAGCGTTGCCAGGGGTGAAAAACTGTTTTTT.